The entry below gives a single TCR beta chain sequence along with its context. The ends were cut back, 1 base at V and 5 bases at J, with 14 bases in the middle. Per the germline V gene, CDR1 is MNHNS and CDR2 is SASEGT. The CDR3 consists of 15 residues. Produced via immunoSEQ multiplex PCR; TCRdb's table is partial and in-frame only. Among 150,000 to 200,000 clones listed, roughly 91% were seen once. The data are from a study of control samples from healthy donors and cancer patients. V gene TRBV6-1 combines with J gene TRBJ2-5; D might be TRBD1 or TRBD2, each matching 5 bases. The receptor was derived from a woman between 25 and 40 years old in good health. The sequencing input was blood. In nucleotides, the CDR3 is TGTGCCAGCAGTGAAGTGGCAGGGAGCAAGGAGACCCAGTACTTC. It translates to CASSEVAGSKETQYF.